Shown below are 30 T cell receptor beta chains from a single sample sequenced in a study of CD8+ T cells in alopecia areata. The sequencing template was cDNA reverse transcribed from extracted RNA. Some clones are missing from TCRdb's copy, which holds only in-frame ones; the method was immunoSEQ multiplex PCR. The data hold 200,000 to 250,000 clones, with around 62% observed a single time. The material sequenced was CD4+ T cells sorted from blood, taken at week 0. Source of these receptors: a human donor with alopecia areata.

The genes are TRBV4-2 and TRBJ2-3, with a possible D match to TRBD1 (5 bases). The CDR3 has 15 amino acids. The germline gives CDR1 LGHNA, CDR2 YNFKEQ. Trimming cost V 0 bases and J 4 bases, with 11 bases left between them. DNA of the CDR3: TGTGCCAGCAGCCAAGAGTCGAAAGGGGCAGATACGCAGTATTTT. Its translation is CASSQESKGADTQYF.

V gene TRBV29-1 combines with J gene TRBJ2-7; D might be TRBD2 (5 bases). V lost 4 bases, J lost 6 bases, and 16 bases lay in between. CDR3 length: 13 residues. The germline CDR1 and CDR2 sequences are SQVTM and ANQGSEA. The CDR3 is CSVVHPGSCEQYF. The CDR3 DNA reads TGCAGCGTTGTACACCCGGGGAGCTGCGAGCAGTACTTC.

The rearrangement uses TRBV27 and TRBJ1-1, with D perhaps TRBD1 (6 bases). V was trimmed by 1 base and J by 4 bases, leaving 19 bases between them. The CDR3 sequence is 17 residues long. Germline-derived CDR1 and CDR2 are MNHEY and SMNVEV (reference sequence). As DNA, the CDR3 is TGTGCCAGCAGTTTATTGGTGCGCGCAGGGGCAATCACTGAAGCTTTCTTT. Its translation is CASSLLVRAGAITEAFF.

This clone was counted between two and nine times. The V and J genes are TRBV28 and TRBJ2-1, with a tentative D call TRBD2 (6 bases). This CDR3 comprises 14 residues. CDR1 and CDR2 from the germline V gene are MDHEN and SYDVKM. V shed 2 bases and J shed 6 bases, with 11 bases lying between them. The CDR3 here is CASSLPRGSNEQFF. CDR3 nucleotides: TGTGCCAGCAGTTTACCCCGGGGGAGCAATGAGCAGTTCTTC. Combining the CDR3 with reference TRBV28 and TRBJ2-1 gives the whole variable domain DVKVTQSSRYLVKRTGEKVFLECVQDMDHENMFWYRQDPGLGLRLIYFSYDVKMKEKGDIPEGYSVSREKKERFSLILESASTNQTSMYLCASSLPRGSNEQFFGPGTRLTVL.

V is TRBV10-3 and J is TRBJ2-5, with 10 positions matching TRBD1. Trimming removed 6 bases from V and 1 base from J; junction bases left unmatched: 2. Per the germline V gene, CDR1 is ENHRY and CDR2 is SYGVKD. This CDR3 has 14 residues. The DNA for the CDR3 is TGTGCCATCAGGGGACAGGGGTCCCAAGAGACCCAGTACTTC. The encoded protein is CAIRGQGSQETQYF.

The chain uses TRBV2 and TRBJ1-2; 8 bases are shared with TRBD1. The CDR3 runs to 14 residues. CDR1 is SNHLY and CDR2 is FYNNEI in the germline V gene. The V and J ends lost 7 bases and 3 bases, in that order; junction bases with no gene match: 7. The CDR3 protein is CASTQGAIDYGYTF. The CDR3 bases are TGTGCCAGCACGCAGGGGGCGATAGACTATGGCTACACCTTC.

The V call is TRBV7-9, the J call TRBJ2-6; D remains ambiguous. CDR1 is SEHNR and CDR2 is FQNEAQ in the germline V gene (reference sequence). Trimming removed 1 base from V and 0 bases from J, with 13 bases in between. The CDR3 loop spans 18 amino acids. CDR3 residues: CASSLVSAWGSGANVLTF. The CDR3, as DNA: TGTGCCAGCAGCTTAGTTTCGGCTTGGGGCTCTGGGGCCAACGTCCTGACTTTC.

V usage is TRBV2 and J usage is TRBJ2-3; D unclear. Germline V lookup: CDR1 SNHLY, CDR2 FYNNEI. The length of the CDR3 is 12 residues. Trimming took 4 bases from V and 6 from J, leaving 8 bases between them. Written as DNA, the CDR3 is TGTGCCAGCAGTGTGCTTGGGGATACGCAGTATTTT. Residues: CASSVLGDTQYF.

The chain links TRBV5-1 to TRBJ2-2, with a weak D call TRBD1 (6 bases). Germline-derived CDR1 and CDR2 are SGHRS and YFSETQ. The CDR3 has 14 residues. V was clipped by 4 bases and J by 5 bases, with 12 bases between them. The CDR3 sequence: CASSRDTTTGELFF. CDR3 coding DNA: TGCGCCAGCAGCCGGGACACCACGACCGGGGAGCTGTTTTTT.

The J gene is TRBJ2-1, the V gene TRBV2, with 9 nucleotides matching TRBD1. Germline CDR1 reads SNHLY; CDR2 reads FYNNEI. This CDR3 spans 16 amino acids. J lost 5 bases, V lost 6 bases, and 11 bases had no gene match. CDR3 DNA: TGTGCCAGCAGGAATCACGGGACAGGGAAGGACAATGAGCAGTTCTTC. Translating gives CASRNHGTGKDNEQFF.

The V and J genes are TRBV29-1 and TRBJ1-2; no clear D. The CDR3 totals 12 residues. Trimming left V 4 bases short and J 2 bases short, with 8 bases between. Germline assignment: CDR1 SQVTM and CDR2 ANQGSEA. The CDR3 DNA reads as TGCAGCGTTGCTGGGGAGAACTATGGCTACACCTTC. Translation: CSVAGENYGYTF.

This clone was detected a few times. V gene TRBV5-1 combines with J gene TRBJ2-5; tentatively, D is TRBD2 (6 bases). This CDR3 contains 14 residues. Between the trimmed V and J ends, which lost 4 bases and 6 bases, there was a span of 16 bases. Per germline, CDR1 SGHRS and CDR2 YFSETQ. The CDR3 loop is CASSPREVTKTQYF. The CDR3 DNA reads TGCGCCAGCAGCCCGAGGGAGGTGACGAAGACCCAGTACTTC. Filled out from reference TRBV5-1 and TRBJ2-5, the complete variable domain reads KAGVTQTPRYLIKTRGQQVTLSCSPISGHRSVSWYQQTPGQGLQFLFEYFSETQRNKGNFPGRFSGRQFSNSRSEMNVSTLELGDSALYLCASSPREVTKTQYFGPGTRLLVL.

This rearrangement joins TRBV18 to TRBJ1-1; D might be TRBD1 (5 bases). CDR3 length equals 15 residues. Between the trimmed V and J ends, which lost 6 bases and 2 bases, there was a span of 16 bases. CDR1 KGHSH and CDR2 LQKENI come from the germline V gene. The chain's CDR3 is CASSRGGGSNTEAFF. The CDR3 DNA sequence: TGTGCCAGCTCTCGCGGCGGGGGTTCCAACACTGAAGCTTTCTTT.

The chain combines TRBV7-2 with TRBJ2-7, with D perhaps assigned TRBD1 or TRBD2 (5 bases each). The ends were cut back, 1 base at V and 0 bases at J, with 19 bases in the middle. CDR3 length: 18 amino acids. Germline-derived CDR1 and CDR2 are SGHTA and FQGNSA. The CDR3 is CASSLVGGAAASSYEQYF. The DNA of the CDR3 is TGTGCCAGCAGCTTAGTTGGGGGAGCGGCCGCGAGCTCCTACGAGCAGTACTTC.

CDR3 loop: CASSMGAISNQPQHF. The CDR3 DNA is TGTGCCAGTAGTATGGGTGCAATTAGCAATCAGCCCCAGCATTTT. V usage is TRBV19 and J usage is TRBJ1-5; D is undetermined. The V gene lost 3 bases and the J gene lost 0 bases, with 9 bases spanning the gap. Germline-derived CDR1 and CDR2 are LNHDA and SQIVND (reference sequence). The CDR3 has 15 amino acids.

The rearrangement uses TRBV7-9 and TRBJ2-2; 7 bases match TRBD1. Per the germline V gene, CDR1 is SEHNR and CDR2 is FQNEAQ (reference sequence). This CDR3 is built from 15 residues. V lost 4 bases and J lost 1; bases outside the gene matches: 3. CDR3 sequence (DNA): TGTGCCAGCAGCTCCAGGACAGGGAACACCGGGGAGCTGTTTTTT. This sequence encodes CASSSRTGNTGELFF.

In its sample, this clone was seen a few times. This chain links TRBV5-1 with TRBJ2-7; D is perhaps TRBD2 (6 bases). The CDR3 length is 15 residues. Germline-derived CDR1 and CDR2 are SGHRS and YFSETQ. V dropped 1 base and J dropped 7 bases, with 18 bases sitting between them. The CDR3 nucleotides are TGCGCCAGCAGCTTGTGGGGGGTAGTCGTGGGAGAGCAGTACTTC. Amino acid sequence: CASSLWGVVVGEQYF.

The CDR3 reads CASSLKTGASSGANVLTF. The CDR3 nucleotides read TGTGCCAGCAGCTTAAAGACAGGGGCGAGCTCTGGGGCCAACGTCCTGACTTTC. J is TRBJ2-6 and V is TRBV7-8; 8 bases fit TRBD1. In germline, CDR1 is SGHVS, CDR2 FQNEAQ. CDR3 length: 18 residues. The V segment lost 2 bases and the J segment 0 bases; nucleotides outside the gene matches: 6.

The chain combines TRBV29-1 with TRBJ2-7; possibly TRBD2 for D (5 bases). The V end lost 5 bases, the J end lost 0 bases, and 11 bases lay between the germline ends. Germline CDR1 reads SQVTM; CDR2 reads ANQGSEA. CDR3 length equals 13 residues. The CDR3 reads CSVNPGSSYEQYF. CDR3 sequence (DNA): TGCAGCGTTAATCCGGGAAGCTCCTACGAGCAGTACTTC.

Written as DNA, the CDR3 is TGTGCCAGCAGCTTGGCTGGGGCACAGGGAGATACGCAGTATTTT. Its translation: CASSLAGAQGDTQYF. The chain recombines TRBV5-4 with TRBJ2-3; perhaps TRBD1 as D (6 bases). This CDR3 region has 15 residues. The V gene's germline CDR1 is SGHNT and CDR2 YYREEE (reference sequence). Trimming took 0 bases from V and 5 from J, leaving 13 bases between them.

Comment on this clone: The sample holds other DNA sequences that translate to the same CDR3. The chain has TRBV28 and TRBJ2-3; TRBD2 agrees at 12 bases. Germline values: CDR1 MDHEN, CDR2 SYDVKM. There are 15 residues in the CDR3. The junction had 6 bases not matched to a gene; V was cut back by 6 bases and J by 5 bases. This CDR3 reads CASSLTSGGRDTQYF. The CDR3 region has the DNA TGTGCCAGCAGCCTTACTAGCGGGGGGAGAGATACGCAGTATTTT.

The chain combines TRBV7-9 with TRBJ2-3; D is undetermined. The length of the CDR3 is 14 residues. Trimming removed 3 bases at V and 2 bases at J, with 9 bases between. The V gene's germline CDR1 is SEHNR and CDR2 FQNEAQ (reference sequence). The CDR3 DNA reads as TGTGCCAGCAGCTTTCGGTCGTACACAGATACGCAGTATTTT. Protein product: CASSFRSYTDTQYF.

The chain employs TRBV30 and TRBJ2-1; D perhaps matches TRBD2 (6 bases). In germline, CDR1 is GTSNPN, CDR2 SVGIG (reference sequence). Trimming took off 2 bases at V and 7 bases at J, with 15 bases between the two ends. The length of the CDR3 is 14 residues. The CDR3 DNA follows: TGTGCCTGGAGTCATGGGGGGAACCAAAATGAGCAGTTCTTC. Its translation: CAWSHGGNQNEQFF.

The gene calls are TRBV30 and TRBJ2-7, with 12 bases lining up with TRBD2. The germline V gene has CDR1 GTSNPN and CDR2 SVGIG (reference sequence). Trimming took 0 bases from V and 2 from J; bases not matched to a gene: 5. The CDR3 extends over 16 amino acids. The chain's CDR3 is CAWSVRLAGVTYEQYF. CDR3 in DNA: TGTGCCTGGAGTGTAAGACTAGCGGGAGTCACCTACGAGCAGTACTTC.

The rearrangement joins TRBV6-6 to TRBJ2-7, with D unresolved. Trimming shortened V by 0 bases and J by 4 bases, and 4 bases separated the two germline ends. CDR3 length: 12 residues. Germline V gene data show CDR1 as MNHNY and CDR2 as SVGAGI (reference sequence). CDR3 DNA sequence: TGTGCCAGCAGTTACTCGGTGTACGAGCAGTACTTC. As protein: CASSYSVYEQYF.

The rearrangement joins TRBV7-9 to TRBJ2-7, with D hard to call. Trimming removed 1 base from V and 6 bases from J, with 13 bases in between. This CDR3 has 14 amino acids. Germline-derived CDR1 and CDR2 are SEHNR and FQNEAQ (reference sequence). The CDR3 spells CASSLGGTAGEQYF. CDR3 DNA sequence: TGTGCCAGCAGCTTAGGAGGTACCGCCGGCGAGCAGTACTTC. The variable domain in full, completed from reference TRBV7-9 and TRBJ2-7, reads DTGVSQNPRHKITKRGQNVTFRCDPISEHNRLYWYRQTLGQGPEFLTYFQNEAQLEKSRLLSDRFSAERPKGSFSTLEIQRTEQGDSAMYLCASSLGGTAGEQYFGPGTRLTVT.

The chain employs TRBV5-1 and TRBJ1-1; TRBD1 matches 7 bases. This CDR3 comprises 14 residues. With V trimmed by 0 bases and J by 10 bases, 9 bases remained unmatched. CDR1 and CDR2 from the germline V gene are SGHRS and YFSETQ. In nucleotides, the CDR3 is TGCGCCAGCAGCTTGGAGGTTCGGACAGGCGTAGCTTTCTTT. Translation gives CASSLEVRTGVAFF.

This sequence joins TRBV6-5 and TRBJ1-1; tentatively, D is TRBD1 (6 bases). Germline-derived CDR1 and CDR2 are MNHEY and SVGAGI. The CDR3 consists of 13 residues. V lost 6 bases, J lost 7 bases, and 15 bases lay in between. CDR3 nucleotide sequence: TGTGCCAGCAGCTACGGACAGTCCCTTGAAGCTTTCTTT. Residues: CASSYGQSLEAFF.

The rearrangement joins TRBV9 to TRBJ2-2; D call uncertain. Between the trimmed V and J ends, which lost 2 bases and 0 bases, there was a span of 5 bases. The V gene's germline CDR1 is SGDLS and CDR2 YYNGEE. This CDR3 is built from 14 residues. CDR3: CASSVVPNTGELFF. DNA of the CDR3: TGTGCCAGCAGCGTCGTACCGAACACCGGGGAGCTGTTTTTT.

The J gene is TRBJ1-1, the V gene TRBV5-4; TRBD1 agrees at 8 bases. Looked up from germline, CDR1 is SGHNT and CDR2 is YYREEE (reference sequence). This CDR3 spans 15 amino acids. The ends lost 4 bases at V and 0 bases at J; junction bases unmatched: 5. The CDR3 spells CASSDAGGLNTEAFF. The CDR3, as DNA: TGTGCCAGCAGCGATGCAGGGGGCCTGAACACTGAAGCTTTCTTT. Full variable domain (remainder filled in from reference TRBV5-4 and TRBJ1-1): ETGVTQSPTHLIKTRGQQVTLRCSSQSGHNTVSWYQQALGQGPQFIFQYYREEENGRGNFPPRFSGLQFPNYSSELNVNALELDDSALYLCASSDAGGLNTEAFFGQGTRLTVV.